This section outlines one T cell receptor (beta chain) sequence together with its context. Its antigen is still unknown. All donors comprised healthy Caucasians. A universal primer site was created by template switching, with the cDNA bearing unique molecular identifiers. TCRdb itself ran the 5' RACE reads through MiXCR, one entry per CDR3 protein. The sample comprises around 280,000 distinct CDR3 sequences, about 8.3% of which are singletons, and around 2.1% rests with the top ten. The data belong to a study of identical twins. The CDR3 sequence is 17 residues long. The J segment lost 6 bases and the V segment lost 4 bases, leaving 15 bases of the junction unmatched. CDR1 is MGHDK and CDR2 is SYGVNS in the germline V gene. General study results and limits: Within cord blood, abundant beta clonotypes carried fewer insertions, but memory repertoires showed no such trend.

This same sample was also taken into another study, of yellow fever vaccine responses in identical twins. That report adds: On the reported evidence, twins' vaccine T cell responses seemed partly convergent and partly personalized.

Specimen: memory (CD45RO+) T cells sorted from blood. The source is a woman aged 18-29 years in good health. The rearrangement links TRBV25-1 to TRBJ2-3; 8 bases align to TRBD1. The CDR3 coding sequence is TGTGCCAGCAGTGCTATAACCCCAGGGGGCAATTTGGATACGCAGTATTTT. Amino acid sequence: CASSAITPGGNLDTQYF.